The subject of this entry is one T cell receptor beta chain. The record originates from a study of shared clonotypes between healthy human individuals. The V end lost 1 base, the J end lost 2 bases, and 10 bases lay between the germline ends. From germline, CDR1 is SGHVS and CDR2 FNYEAQ. CDR3 length equals 15 residues. The unsorted PBMC replicate PCRs were performed with 300 ng DNA, 25,000 to 30,000 T cell genomes. Using ten immunoSEQ deep assay plates, investigators sequenced unsorted PBMC DNA. Sequencing used immunoSEQ multiplex PCR; TCRdb keeps in-frame clones, though not all of them. The sample holds some 470,000 clones, about three quarters seen once.

The chain recombines TRBV7-6 with TRBJ2-3, with D unresolved. The receptor was derived from a woman between 35 and 50 years old in good health. Some clones in this sample may be carry-over from other donors' samples. Material: PBMCs. CDR3 DNA sequence: TGTGCCAGCAGCTTAGGGGCTCTAGACACAGATACGCAGTATTTT. This encodes CASSLGALDTDTQYF. Full variable domain (missing parts from reference TRBV7-6 and TRBJ2-3): GAGVSQSPRYKVTKRGQDVALRCDPISGHVSLYWYRQALGQGPEFLTYFNYEAQQDKSGLPNDRFSAERPEGSISTLTIQRTEQRDSAMYRCASSLGALDTDTQYFGPGTRLTVL.